The 16 T cell receptor beta chains in this list originate from one sample, sequenced in a study of cytomegalovirus exposure and HLA in healthy donors. The PCR had 60 Vbeta and 13 Jbeta primers. This table comes from immunoSEQ multiplex PCR, and its TCRdb copy is limited to in-frame clones, with some not included. Of 150,000 to 200,000 clones detected, around 81% appear once; the ten largest clones hold about 1.9%. Sequencing was performed on PBMCs. The receptors here all came from a woman aged 30 to 39 in good health and CMV-seropositive.

This clone was detected only once. This rearrangement joins TRBV5-1 to TRBJ2-1, with D tentatively TRBD1 (6 bases). Germline assignment: CDR1 SGHRS and CDR2 YFSETQ. This CDR3 is 14 amino acids long. V dropped 0 bases and J dropped 4 bases, with 8 bases sitting between them. The CDR3 bases are TGCGCCAGCAGCTTGGACAGGGTATACAATGAGCAGTTCTTC. This encodes CASSLDRVYNEQFF.

The chain links TRBV4-3 to TRBJ1-6, with TRBD1 matching over 10 bases. CDR1 LGHNA and CDR2 YSLEER come from the germline V gene. The CDR3 is 15 residues long. Trimming took 1 base from V and 9 from J; bases not matched to a gene: 3. CDR3 protein: CASSQGWTGGSPLHF. As DNA, the CDR3 is TGCGCCAGCAGCCAAGGATGGACAGGGGGTTCACCCCTCCACTTT.

The chain recombines TRBV6-6 with TRBJ2-7, with D unclear. Germline assignment: CDR1 MNHNY and CDR2 SVGAGI (reference sequence). This CDR3 has 13 residues. Trimming removed 4 bases from V and 2 bases from J, with 9 bases in between. This chain's CDR3 is CASSSRLPYEQYF. The CDR3 DNA sequence: TGTGCCAGCAGTTCGCGGCTCCCCTACGAGCAGTACTTC.

This rearrangement joins TRBV28 to TRBJ2-1, with 9 bases identical to TRBD1. The CDR3 is 16 residues long. In germline, CDR1 is MDHEN, CDR2 SYDVKM. V lost 10 bases, J lost 6 bases, and 16 bases stayed unmatched. Written as DNA, the CDR3 is TGTGCCACTAAACCCTCGGGACAGGGTTTTGGCAATGAGCAGTTCTTC. It yields the protein CATKPSGQGFGNEQFF.

The chain uses TRBV4-1 and TRBJ2-1; 7 nucleotides line up with TRBD1. This CDR3 is built from 15 residues. The germline V gene has CDR1 MGHRA and CDR2 YSYEKL. After removal of 0 bases from V and 6 bases from J, the junction contained 5 bases not matched to a gene. CDR3: CASSQDITGANEQFF. DNA of the CDR3: TGCGCCAGCAGCCAAGATATAACAGGGGCCAATGAGCAGTTCTTC.

The sample holds a few counts of this clone. V usage is TRBV10-2 and J usage is TRBJ1-5; 9 bases agree with TRBD1. The CDR3 extends over 16 amino acids. The trim removed 2 bases at V and 5 bases at J, leaving 7 bases unmatched. The germline CDR1 and CDR2 sequences are WSHSY and SAAADI. The CDR3 loop is CASSERTGVRDQPQHF. The CDR3 nucleotides read TGCGCCAGCAGTGAGAGGACAGGGGTTAGGGATCAGCCCCAGCATTTT.

This clone was seen a single time. The chain links TRBV19 to TRBJ1-3; 7 nucleotides agree with TRBD1. CDR3 size: 15 residues. The ends lost 6 bases at V and 0 bases at J; junction bases unmatched: 5. Germline CDR1 is LNHDA and CDR2 is SQIVND (reference sequence). CDR3 in amino acids: CASSLGTVSGNTIYF. CDR3 in DNA: TGTGCCAGTAGCCTCGGGACAGTCTCTGGAAACACCATATATTTT.

Notes on this clone: This CDR3 is also generated by other DNA sequences in the sample. The chain uses TRBV5-1 and TRBJ2-2; TRBD1 agrees at 10 bases. The CDR3 sequence is 17 residues long. Germline V gene data show CDR1 as SGHRS and CDR2 as YFSETQ. V lost 0 bases and J lost 0; bases outside the gene matches: 2. The CDR3 reads CASSLVGTGANTGELFF. As DNA, the CDR3 is TGCGCCAGCAGCTTGGTAGGGACAGGGGCGAACACCGGGGAGCTGTTTTTT.

V and J are TRBV7-2 and TRBJ2-1; 11 bases map to TRBD2. The V and J ends lost 1 base and 4 bases, in that order; junction bases with no gene match: 3. The CDR3 consists of 16 residues. The germline V gene has CDR1 SGHTA and CDR2 FQGNSA. The CDR3 DNA reads TGTGCCAGCAGCTTAGGCCTAGCGGGGGGTTACAATGAGCAGTTCTTC. This sequence encodes CASSLGLAGGYNEQFF. Drawing the rest from reference TRBV7-2 and TRBJ2-1, the complete variable domain is GAGVSQSPSNKVTEKGKDVELRCDPISGHTALYWYRQSLGQGLEFLIYFQGNSAPDKSGLPSDRFSAERTGGSVSTLTIQRTQQEDSAVYLCASSLGLAGGYNEQFFGPGTRLTVL.

J is TRBJ1-1 and V is TRBV11-2; TRBD1 aligns across 10 bases. The V gene end was trimmed by 1 base and the J gene end by 4 bases; junction bases not matched to a gene: 15. Looked up from germline, CDR1 is SGHAT and CDR2 is FQNNGV. CDR3 length equals 19 residues. This chain's CDR3 is CASSLVSGTGVSGGTEAFF. For the CDR3, the DNA is TGTGCCAGCAGCTTAGTGTCCGGGACAGGGGTGTCCGGAGGCACTGAAGCTTTCTTT.

This chain connects TRBV9 to TRBJ1-5, with TRBD1 matching 8 bases. The CDR3 has 15 residues. The germline V gene has CDR1 SGDLS and CDR2 YYNGEE. V shed 3 bases, J shed 0 bases, and the junction held 2 bases outside the gene matches. CDR3 in amino acids: CASSAGGYSNQPQHF. DNA of the CDR3: TGTGCCAGCAGCGCAGGGGGCTATAGCAATCAGCCCCAGCATTTT.

The rearrangement joins TRBV27 to TRBJ1-1; D call uncertain. Germline V gene sequence: CDR1 MNHEY, CDR2 SMNVEV (reference sequence). V was trimmed by 7 bases and J by 3 bases, leaving 15 bases between them. The CDR3 is made up of 14 amino acids. CDR3 in DNA: TGTGCCAGCAAGGTCGGGTCCTCAGACACTGAAGCTTTCTTT. This sequence encodes CASKVGSSDTEAFF.

This chain uses TRBV27 with TRBJ2-7; D is possibly TRBD1 (6 bases). V shed 7 bases and J shed 2 bases, with 15 bases lying between them. This CDR3 is built from 14 residues. The germline CDR1 and CDR2 sequences are MNHEY and SMNVEV (reference sequence). CDR3 DNA: TGTGCCAGCAAACAGGGTGGTCTTCCCTACGAGCAGTACTTC. It codes for CASKQGGLPYEQYF.

The chain couples TRBV19 to TRBJ1-6, with D perhaps TRBD1 (5 bases). V lost 1 base and J lost 7, with 14 bases in between. Germline V gene lookup returns CDR1 LNHDA and CDR2 SQIVND (reference sequence). The CDR3 runs 16 residues. The CDR3 sequence: CASSIGGEGWNSPLHF. The CDR3 region has the DNA TGTGCCAGTAGTATAGGGGGGGAAGGTTGGAATTCACCCCTCCACTTT.

This clone was picked up a small number of times. This chain uses TRBV19 with TRBJ2-5, with TRBD1 as a possible D gene (6 bases). Germline V lookup: CDR1 LNHDA, CDR2 SQIVND (reference sequence). V lost 1 base and J 1 base, leaving 13 bases between the germline ends. CDR3 length: 16 amino acids. The CDR3 here is CASSIVGPDSQETQYF. Here the CDR3 DNA reads TGTGCCAGTAGTATAGTAGGTCCGGACAGCCAAGAGACCCAGTACTTC.

This clone was detected once. V gene TRBV28 combines with J gene TRBJ1-2, with D perhaps matching TRBD1 (6 bases). CDR1 and CDR2 (germline): MDHEN, SYDVKM. CDR3 length equals 13 residues. The germline V and J ends were trimmed by 5 bases and 4 bases, with 11 bases remaining between them. CDR3 protein: CASSPQGFYGYTF. CDR3 nucleotides: TGTGCCAGCAGTCCCCAGGGGTTCTATGGCTACACCTTC.